This TCR beta chain was retrieved from a study of human T cells and chemical hapten exposure. This clonotype was observed at least ten times. The time point: pre-sensitization, week 0. Specified treatment: therapeutic diphenylcyclopropenone sensitization with weekly scalp DPC. TCRdb recomputed calls from the RACE reads with MiXCR, one row per CDR3 protein. This table holds under 300,000 distinct CDR3 sequences, roughly 8% found once. Germline V CDR1 and CDR2: MNHNY, SVGAGI (reference sequence). The germline V and J ends were trimmed by 2 bases and 5 bases, with 6 bases remaining between them. The CDR3 spans 13 residues.

This specimen consisted of whole blood, obtained in connection with sensitization to the hapten diphenylcyclopropenone (DPC). The sequence derives from a young man with alopecia areata. Some clones in this sample may be carry-over from other donors' samples. V usage is TRBV6-6 and J usage is TRBJ1-4; D gene unclear. CDR3 nucleotide sequence: TGTGCCAGCAGTTACAGAGTCAATGAAAAACTGTTTTTT. It is translated as CASSYRVNEKLFF.